A selection of T cell receptor beta chains follows, all from one sample in a study of T cells in Graves' hyperthyroidism and ophthalmopathy. TCRdb processed the multiplex PCR reads anew with MiXCR; each CDR3 protein has one entry. Counted here are over 450,000 distinct CDR3 sequences, 17% occurring once; the ten biggest clones make up approximately 15%. Source material: blood. The source of these receptors is a woman between 18 and 29 years old with Graves' ophthalmopathy. CDR3s include the opening cysteine and the closing phenylalanine or tryptophan. Each record gives: J gene, clone size, D gene, V gene, CDR3 protein, CDR3 DNA. The D gene is left open where the match is weak. Size is stated for part of the rows, as once, few or many counts, or as a class when the clone is expanded.

TRBJ2-1 NA TRBD2 TRBV7-9 CASSLRGTTGEDYNEQFF TGTGCCAGCAGCTTACGCGGGACTACCGGAGAAGACTACAATGAGCAGTTCTTC
TRBJ2-4 many NA TRBV28 CASTSVGHGTPKNIQYF TGTGCCAGCACCTCAGTGGGACACGGGACCCCCAAAAACATTCAGTACTTC
TRBJ2-7 many NA TRBV7-2 CASSLVSGYEQYF TGTGCCAGCAGCTTAGTTAGCGGCTACGAGCAGTACTTC
TRBJ1-5 NA TRBD1 TRBV27 CASTPRGTGDQPQHF TGTGCCAGCACCCCTCGCGGGACAGGGGATCAGCCCCAGCATTTT
TRBJ2-7 few TRBD1 TRBV20-1 CSAEDRDRESYEQYF TGCAGTGCCGAAGACCGGGACAGGGAATCGTACGAGCAGTACTTC
TRBJ1-1 NA NA TRBV19 CASSISRVDTEAFF TGTGCCAGTAGTATATCAAGGGTCGACACTGAAGCTTTCTTT
TRBJ1-1 few NA TRBV30 CAWSIKGSVNTEAFF TGTGCCTGGAGTATTAAGGGGAGCGTGAACACTGAAGCTTTCTTT
TRBJ1-2 NA NA TRBV5-6 CASSWENYGYTF TGTGCCAGCAGCTGGGAAAACTATGGCTACACCTTC
TRBJ2-3 many NA TRBV24-1 CATSDFIAGRTDTQYF TGTGCCACCAGTGATTTTATCGCGGGACGCACAGATACGCAGTATTTT
TRBJ2-1 many TRBD2 TRBV5-1 CASSSLAGGYNEQFF TGTGCCAGCAGTAGCCTAGCGGGGGGTTACAATGAGCAGTTCTTC
TRBJ1-1 many NA TRBV7-2 CASSLDQIMNTEAFF TGTGCCAGCAGCTTAGACCAGATCATGAACACTGAAGCTTTCTTT
TRBJ1-3 NA NA TRBV9 CASSFSGNSGNTIYF TGTGCCAGCAGTTTTTCGGGGAACTCTGGAAACACCATATATTTT